This T cell receptor (beta chain) was documented in a study of blood T cell repertoires in COVID-19. Across the study: Sites in the United States, Italy and Spain provided acute and convalescent COVID-19 samples.

In the source study's methods: Reference gene primer amplification gave nucleated cell count estimates. Repertoires were generated with immunoSEQ multiplex PCR, while TCRdb's copy carries only in-frame clones and drops some. V, J and clone size are taken as reported in that table, and D and trimming were inferred from the DNA itself. The sample contains about 28,000 clones, about nine tenths of which appear only once. Germline V lookup: CDR1 LNHDA, CDR2 SQIVND (reference sequence). The junction had 7 bases not matched to a gene; V was cut back by 6 bases and J by 3 bases. The CDR3 extends over 15 amino acids.

The chain links TRBV19 to TRBJ2-1, with 8 bases lining up with TRBD2. Sequenced input: peripheral blood. The receptor was derived from a man in his sixties with active COVID-19. CDR3 in amino acids: CASRQRGTGYNEQFF. Here the CDR3 DNA reads TGTGCCAGTAGACAGCGGGGGACCGGCTACAATGAGCAGTTCTTC.